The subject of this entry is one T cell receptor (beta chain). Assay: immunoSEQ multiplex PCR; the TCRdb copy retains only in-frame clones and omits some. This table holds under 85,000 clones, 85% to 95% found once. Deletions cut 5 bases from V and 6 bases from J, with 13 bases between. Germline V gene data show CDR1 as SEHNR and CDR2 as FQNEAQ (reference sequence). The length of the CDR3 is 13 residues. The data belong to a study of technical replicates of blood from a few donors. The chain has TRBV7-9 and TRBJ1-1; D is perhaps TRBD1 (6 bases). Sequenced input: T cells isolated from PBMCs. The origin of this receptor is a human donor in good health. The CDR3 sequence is CASSHRQDPEAFF. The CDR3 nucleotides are TGTGCCAGCAGCCATCGACAGGATCCTGAAGCTTTCTTT.